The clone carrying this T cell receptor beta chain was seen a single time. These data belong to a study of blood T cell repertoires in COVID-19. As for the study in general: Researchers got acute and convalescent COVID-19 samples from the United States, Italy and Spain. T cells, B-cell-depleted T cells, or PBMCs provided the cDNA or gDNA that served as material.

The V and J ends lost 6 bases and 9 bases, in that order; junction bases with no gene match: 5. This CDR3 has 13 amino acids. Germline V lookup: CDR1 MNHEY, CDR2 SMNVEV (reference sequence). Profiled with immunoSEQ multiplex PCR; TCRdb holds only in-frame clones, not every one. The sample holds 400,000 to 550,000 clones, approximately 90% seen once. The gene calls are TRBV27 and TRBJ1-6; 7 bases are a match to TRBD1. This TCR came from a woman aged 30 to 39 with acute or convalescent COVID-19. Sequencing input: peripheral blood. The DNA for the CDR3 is TGTGCCAGCAGCCCCGACAGGGTTTCACCCCTCCACTTT. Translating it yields CASSPDRVSPLHF.